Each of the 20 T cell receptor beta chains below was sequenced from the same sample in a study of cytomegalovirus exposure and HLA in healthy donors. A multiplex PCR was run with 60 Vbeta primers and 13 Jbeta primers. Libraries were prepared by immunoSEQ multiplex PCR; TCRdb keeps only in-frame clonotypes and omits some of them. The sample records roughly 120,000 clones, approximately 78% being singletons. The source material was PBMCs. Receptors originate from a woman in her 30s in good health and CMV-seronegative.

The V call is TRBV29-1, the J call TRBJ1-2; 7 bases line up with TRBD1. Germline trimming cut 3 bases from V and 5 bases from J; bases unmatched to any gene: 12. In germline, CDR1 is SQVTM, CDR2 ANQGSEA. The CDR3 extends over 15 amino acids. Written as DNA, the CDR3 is TGCAGCGTTGACCGCGGACCCGGACAGGATTATGGCTACACCTTC. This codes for CSVDRGPGQDYGYTF.

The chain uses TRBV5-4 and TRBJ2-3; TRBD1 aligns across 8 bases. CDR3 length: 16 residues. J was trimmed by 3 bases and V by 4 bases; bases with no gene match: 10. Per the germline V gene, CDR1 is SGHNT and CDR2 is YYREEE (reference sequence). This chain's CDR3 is CASSNTGQGATDTQYF. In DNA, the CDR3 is TGTGCCAGCAGCAATACAGGGCAGGGGGCAACAGATACGCAGTATTTT.

The CDR3 nucleotides are TGTGCCAGCTCACCAACCCTAGCGATCTCAGATACGCAGTATTTT. Residues: CASSPTLAISDTQYF. The chain links TRBV18 to TRBJ2-3; the D gene is possibly TRBD2 (6 bases). CDR3 length equals 15 residues. Per the germline V gene, CDR1 is KGHSH and CDR2 is LQKENI. The V and J ends lost 2 bases and 4 bases respectively, with 13 bases between them. Full variable domain (outside the CDR3, taken from reference TRBV18 and TRBJ2-3): NAGVMQNPRHLVRRRGQEARLRCSPMKGHSHVYWYRQLPEEGLKFMVYLQKENIIDESGMPKERFSAEFPKEGPSILRIQQVVRGDSAAYFCASSPTLAISDTQYFGPGTRLTVL.

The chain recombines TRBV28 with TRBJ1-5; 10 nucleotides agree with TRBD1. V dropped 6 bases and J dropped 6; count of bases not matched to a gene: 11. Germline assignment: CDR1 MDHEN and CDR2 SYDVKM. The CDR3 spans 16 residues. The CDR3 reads CASSTGTGAGTQPQHF. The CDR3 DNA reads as TGTGCCAGCAGCACCGGGACAGGGGCCGGGACTCAGCCCCAGCATTTT.

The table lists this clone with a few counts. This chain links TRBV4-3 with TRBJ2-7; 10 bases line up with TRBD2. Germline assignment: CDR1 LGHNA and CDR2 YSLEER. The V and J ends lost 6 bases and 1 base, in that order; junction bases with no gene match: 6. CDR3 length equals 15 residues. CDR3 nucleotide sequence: TGCGCCAGCAGTCATGGGACTAGCGCATCCTACGAGCAGTACTTC. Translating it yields CASSHGTSASYEQYF.

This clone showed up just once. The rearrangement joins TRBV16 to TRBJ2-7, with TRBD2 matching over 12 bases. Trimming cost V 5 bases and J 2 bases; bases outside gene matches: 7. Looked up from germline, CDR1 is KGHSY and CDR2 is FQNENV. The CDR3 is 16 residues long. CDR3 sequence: CASSKIWTSGTYEQYF. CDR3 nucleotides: TGTGCCAGCAGCAAAATATGGACTAGCGGGACCTACGAGCAGTACTTC. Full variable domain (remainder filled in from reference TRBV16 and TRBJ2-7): GEEVAQTPKHLVRGEGQKAKLYCAPIKGHSYVFWYQQVLKNEFKFLISFQNENVFDETGMPKERFSAKCLPNSPCSLEIQATKLEDSAVYFCASSKIWTSGTYEQYFGPGTRLTVT.

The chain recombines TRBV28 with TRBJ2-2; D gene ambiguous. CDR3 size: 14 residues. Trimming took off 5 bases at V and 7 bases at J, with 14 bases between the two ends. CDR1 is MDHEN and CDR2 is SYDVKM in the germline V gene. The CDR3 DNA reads TGTGCCAGCAGTGGTTCTAGTTCTGTCGGGGAGCTGTTTTTT. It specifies CASSGSSSVGELFF.

CDR3 nucleotide sequence: TGCGCCAGCAGCCAAGAAACCCTATTCCGTAGTGGGACCCAGTACTTC. This gives the protein CASSQETLFRSGTQYF. The chain carries TRBV4-1 and TRBJ2-5; D ambiguous. The CDR3 has 16 residues. Trimming removed 0 bases from V and 7 bases from J, with 18 bases in between. Germline V gives CDR1 MGHRA, CDR2 YSYEKL.

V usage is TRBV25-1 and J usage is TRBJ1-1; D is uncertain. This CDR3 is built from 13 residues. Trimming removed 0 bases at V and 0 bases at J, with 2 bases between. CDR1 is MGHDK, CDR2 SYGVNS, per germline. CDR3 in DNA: TGTGCCAGCAGTGAATACGTGAACACTGAAGCTTTCTTT. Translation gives CASSEYVNTEAFF.

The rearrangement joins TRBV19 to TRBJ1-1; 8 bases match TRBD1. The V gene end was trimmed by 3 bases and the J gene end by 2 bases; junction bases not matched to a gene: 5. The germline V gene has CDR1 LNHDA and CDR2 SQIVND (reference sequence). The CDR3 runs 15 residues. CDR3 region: CASSMRGQGNTEAFF. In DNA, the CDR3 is TGTGCCAGTAGTATGAGAGGACAGGGCAACACTGAAGCTTTCTTT. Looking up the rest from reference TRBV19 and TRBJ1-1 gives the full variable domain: DGGITQSPKYLFRKEGQNVTLSCEQNLNHDAMYWYRQDPGQGLRLIYYSQIVNDFQKGDIAEGYSVSREKKESFPLTVTSAQKNPTAFYLCASSMRGQGNTEAFFGQGTRLTVV.

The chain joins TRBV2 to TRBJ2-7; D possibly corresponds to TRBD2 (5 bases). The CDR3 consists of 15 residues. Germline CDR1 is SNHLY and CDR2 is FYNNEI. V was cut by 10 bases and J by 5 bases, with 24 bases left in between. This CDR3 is CANTERARVEDEQYF. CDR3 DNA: TGTGCCAACACCGAGAGGGCCCGGGTCGAGGACGAGCAGTACTTC.

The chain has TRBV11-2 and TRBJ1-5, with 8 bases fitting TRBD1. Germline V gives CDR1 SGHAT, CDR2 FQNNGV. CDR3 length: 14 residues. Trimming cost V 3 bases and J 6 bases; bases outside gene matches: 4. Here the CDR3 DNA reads TGTGCCAGCAGCTTTCAGGGGGCCGGTCAGCCCCAGCATTTT. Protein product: CASSFQGAGQPQHF.

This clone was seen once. The chain's CDR3 is CASSKRDRGAGNTIYF. CDR3 bases: TGTGCCAGCAGCAAAAGGGACAGGGGAGCCGGAAACACCATATATTTT. This chain links TRBV9 with TRBJ1-3; 10 bases fit TRBD1. J was trimmed by 4 bases and V by 4 bases; bases with no gene match: 8. Germline lookup yields CDR1 SGDLS and CDR2 YYNGEE. This CDR3 has 16 residues.

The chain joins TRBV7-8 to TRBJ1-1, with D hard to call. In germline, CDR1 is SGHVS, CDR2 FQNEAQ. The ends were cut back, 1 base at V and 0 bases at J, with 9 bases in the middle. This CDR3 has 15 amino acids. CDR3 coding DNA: TGTGCCAGCAGCTTAGGACACATCATGAACACTGAAGCTTTCTTT. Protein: CASSLGHIMNTEAFF.

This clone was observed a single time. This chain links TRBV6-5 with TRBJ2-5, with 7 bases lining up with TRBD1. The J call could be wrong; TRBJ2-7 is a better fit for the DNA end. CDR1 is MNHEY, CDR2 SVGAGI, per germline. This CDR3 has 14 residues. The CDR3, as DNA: TGTGCCAGCAGTTACAAACAGGGGCGGCACGAGCAGTACTTC. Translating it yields CASSYKQGRHEQYF.

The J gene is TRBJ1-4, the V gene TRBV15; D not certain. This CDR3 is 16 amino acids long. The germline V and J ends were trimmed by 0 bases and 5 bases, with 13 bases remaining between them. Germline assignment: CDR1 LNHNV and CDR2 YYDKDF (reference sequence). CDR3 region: CATSRDHPAGNEKLFF. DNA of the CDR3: TGTGCCACCAGCAGAGATCATCCGGCGGGGAATGAAAAACTGTTTTTT.

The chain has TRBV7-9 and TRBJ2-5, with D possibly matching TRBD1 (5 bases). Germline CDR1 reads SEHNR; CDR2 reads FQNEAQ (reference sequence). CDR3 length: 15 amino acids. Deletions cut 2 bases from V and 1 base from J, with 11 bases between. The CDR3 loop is CASSLQGRIQETQYF. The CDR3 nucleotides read TGTGCCAGCAGCTTACAGGGTCGTATCCAAGAGACCCAGTACTTC.

CDR3 in amino acids: CASSLPGSAEQYF. The CDR3 nucleotides read TGTGCCAGCAGCTTACCAGGGTCCGCCGAGCAGTACTTC. This sequence joins TRBV7-9 and TRBJ2-7, with D possibly matching TRBD1 (5 bases). The length of the CDR3 is 13 residues. Between the trimmed V and J ends, which lost 2 bases and 6 bases, there was a span of 11 bases. CDR1 SEHNR and CDR2 FQNEAQ come from the germline V gene (reference sequence).

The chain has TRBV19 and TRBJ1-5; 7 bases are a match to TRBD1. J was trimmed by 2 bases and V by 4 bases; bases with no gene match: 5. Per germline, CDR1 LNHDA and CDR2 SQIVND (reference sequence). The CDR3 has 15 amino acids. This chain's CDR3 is CASSSGQVGNQPQHF. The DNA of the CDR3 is TGTGCCAGTAGTAGCGGACAGGTGGGCAATCAGCCCCAGCATTTT.

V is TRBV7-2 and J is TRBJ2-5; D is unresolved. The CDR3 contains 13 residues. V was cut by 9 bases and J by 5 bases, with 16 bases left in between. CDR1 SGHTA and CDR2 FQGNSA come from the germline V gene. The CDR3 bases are TGTGCCAGTATGGCTCCCCCCGGGGAGACCCAGTACTTC. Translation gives CASMAPPGETQYF.